This T cell receptor (beta chain) was captured in a study of CD8 T cells in ankylosing spondylitis. Regarding this clonotype: What it binds is unknown.

Study-wide points: There was reportedly significant enrichment of clones that were disease-linked in matched ankylosing spondylitis synovial fluid. A motif in TCR beta, a set of several highly homologous variants, appeared characteristic of ankylosing spondylitis blood. Some of the motif variants had earlier been found in reactive arthritis patients' fluid and blood.

V gave up 0 bases and J gave up 10 bases; unmatched junction bases: 9. CDR3 length equals 16 residues. CDR1 is LGHDT and CDR2 is YNNKEL in the germline V gene (reference sequence). Each TCR beta library was made by quantitative 5'-RACE that incorporated molecular barcodes. One entry per CDR3 protein results from TCRdb running MiXCR on the 5' RACE reads. The sample has around 480,000 distinct CDR3 sequences, 17% seen once; the top ten hold under 1.2%. The chain employs TRBV3-1 and TRBJ2-1, with 10 bases matching TRBD2. What was sequenced was blood, either unsorted or a sorted T cell fraction (not recorded which). This sequence originates from a male donor with ankylosing spondylitis. The CDR3 coding sequence is TGTGCCAGCAGCCAAGATAGGACTAGCGGAGGGGGAGAGCAGTTCTTC. Translating it yields CASSQDRTSGGGEQFF.